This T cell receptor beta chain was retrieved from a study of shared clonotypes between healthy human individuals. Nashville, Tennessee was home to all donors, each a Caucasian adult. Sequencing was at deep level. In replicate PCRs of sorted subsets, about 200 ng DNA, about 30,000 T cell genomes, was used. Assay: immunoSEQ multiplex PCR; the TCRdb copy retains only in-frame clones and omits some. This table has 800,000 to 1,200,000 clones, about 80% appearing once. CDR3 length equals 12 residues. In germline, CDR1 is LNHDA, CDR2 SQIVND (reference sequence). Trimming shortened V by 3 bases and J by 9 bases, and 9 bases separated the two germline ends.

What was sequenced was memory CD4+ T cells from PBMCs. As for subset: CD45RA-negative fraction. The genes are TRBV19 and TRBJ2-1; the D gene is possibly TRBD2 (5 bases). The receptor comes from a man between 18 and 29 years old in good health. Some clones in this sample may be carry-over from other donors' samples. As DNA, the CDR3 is TGTGCCAGTAGTATGGTGGGAGTTGAGCAGTTCTTC. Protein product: CASSMVGVEQFF. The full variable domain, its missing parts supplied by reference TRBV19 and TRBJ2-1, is DGGITQSPKYLFRKEGQNVTLSCEQNLNHDAMYWYRQDPGQGLRLIYYSQIVNDFQKGDIAEGYSVSREKKESFPLTVTSAQKNPTAFYLCASSMVGVEQFFGPGTRLTVL.